These 7 T cell receptor beta chains came from one sample sequenced in a study of cytotoxic CD8 clonotypes in ibrutinib-treated CLL (dated by TCRdb to about 2021). The protocol used for the library was the immunoSEQ multiplex PCR assay. TCRdb holds this immuneACCESS table with in-frame rearrangements only. Some clones are missing; in checked studies, unresolved V genes explain under half, and the rest has no known cause. This sample holds approximately 120,000 clones; around 80% were observed only once. The leading ten clones occupy about 3.3% of the sample. Read against the paper, the sample's time point label means: approximately 25 months on ibrutinib. The sequencing used PBMCs, collected after 24 months of ibrutinib treatment. These receptors were obtained from a human donor with chronic lymphocytic leukemia.

This clone has only a few counts. The chain recombines TRBV18 with TRBJ2-7, with D perhaps TRBD1 (6 bases). Germline CDR1 and CDR2: KGHSH and LQKENI. The CDR3 runs to 13 residues. Trimming removed 5 bases at V and 5 bases at J, with 13 bases between. CDR3 bases: TGTGCCAGCTCAACGCCGCAGGGGCACGAGCAGTACTTC. Protein: CASSTPQGHEQYF. The full variable domain, completed using reference TRBV18 and TRBJ2-7, is NAGVMQNPRHLVRRRGQEARLRCSPMKGHSHVYWYRQLPEEGLKFMVYLQKENIIDESGMPKERFSAEFPKEGPSILRIQQVVRGDSAAYFCASSTPQGHEQYFGPGTRLTVT.

This sequence joins TRBV7-9 and TRBJ1-2, with 7 bases matching TRBD1. Trimming cost V 5 bases and J 7 bases; bases outside gene matches: 10. Germline V CDR1 and CDR2: SEHNR, FQNEAQ (reference sequence). The CDR3 runs 14 residues. The CDR3 loop is CASSIGQVGGGYTF. DNA of the CDR3: TGTGCCAGCAGCATCGGACAGGTGGGCGGTGGCTACACCTTC.

The V gene is TRBV18, the J gene TRBJ2-6, with D unclear. Germline CDR1 and CDR2: KGHSH and LQKENI. V gave up 1 base and J gave up 1 base, with 2 bases separating them. The CDR3 contains 14 residues. Here the CDR3 DNA reads TGTGCCAGCTCACCACAATCTGGGGCCAACGTCCTGACTTTC. Translating gives CASSPQSGANVLTF.

The chain carries TRBV28 and TRBJ2-4; the D call may be TRBD1 or TRBD2 (5 bases each). The CDR3 length is 17 residues. The ends were cut back, 6 bases at V and 1 base at J, with 19 bases in the middle. Germline-derived CDR1 and CDR2 are MDHEN and SYDVKM. The CDR3 coding sequence is TGTGCCAGCAGCCTCCGACAGACCAGGGAGGCCAAAAACATTCAGTACTTC. This translates into CASSLRQTREAKNIQYF. The full variable domain, with the rest looked up from reference TRBV28 and TRBJ2-4, is DVKVTQSSRYLVKRTGEKVFLECVQDMDHENMFWYRQDPGLGLRLIYFSYDVKMKEKGDIPEGYSVSREKKERFSLILESASTNQTSMYLCASSLRQTREAKNIQYFGAGTRLSVL.

The CDR3: CASSLGRPPYEQYF. CDR3 bases: TGCGCCAGCAGCTTGGGGAGGCCACCCTACGAGCAGTACTTC. The rearrangement joins TRBV5-1 to TRBJ2-7, with D possibly matching TRBD2 (5 bases). V lost 0 bases, J lost 2 bases, and 9 bases lay in between. Germline V gene lookup returns CDR1 SGHRS and CDR2 YFSETQ. CDR3 length equals 14 residues.

This chain links TRBV28 with TRBJ2-5; 7 nucleotides line up with TRBD1. The CDR3 totals 14 residues. Germline trimming cut 5 bases from V and 2 bases from J; bases unmatched to any gene: 5. CDR1 is MDHEN and CDR2 is SYDVKM in the germline V gene. The DNA of the CDR3 is TGTGCCAGCAGTCCGCTACAGGGGCAAGAGACCCAGTACTTC. This gives the protein CASSPLQGQETQYF.

On this clone itself: Other DNA sequences in the same sample also yield this CDR3. The chain employs TRBV5-4 and TRBJ1-1; possibly TRBD1 for D (6 bases). The CDR3 contains 14 residues. V was clipped by 0 bases and J by 2 bases, with 8 bases between them. Germline V lookup: CDR1 SGHNT, CDR2 YYREEE (reference sequence). The CDR3 is CASSLGQANTEAFF. CDR3 nucleotide sequence: TGTGCCAGCAGCTTGGGACAGGCCAACACTGAAGCTTTCTTT.